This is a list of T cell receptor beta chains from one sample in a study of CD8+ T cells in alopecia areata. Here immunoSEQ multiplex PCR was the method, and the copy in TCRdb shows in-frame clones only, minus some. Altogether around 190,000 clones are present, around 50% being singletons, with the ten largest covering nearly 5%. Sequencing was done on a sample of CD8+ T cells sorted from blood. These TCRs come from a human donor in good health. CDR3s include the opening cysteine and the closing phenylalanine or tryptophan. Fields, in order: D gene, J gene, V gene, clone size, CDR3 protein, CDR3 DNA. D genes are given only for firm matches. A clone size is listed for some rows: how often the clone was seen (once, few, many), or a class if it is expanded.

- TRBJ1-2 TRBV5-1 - CASKAGEYGYTF TGCGCCAGTAAAGCAGGGGAGTATGGCTACACCTTC
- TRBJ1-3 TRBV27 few CASWNTGSGNTIYF TGTGCCAGCTGGAACACAGGGTCTGGAAACACCATATATTTT
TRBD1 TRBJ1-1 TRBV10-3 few CAIILDRGDTEAFF TGTGCCATCATTCTGGACAGGGGTGACACTGAAGCTTTCTTT
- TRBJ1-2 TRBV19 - CASSPGTYGYTF TGTGCCAGTAGTCCCGGGACCTATGGCTACACCTTC
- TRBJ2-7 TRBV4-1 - CASSRRPYEQYF TGCGCCAGCAGCCGGCGACCCTACGAGCAGTACTTC
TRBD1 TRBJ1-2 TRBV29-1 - CSATPQGGDGYTF TGCAGCGCAACCCCCCAGGGGGGAGACGGCTACACCTTC
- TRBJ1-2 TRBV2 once CASSEWDGDYGYTF TGTGCCAGCAGTGAATGGGACGGAGACTATGGCTACACCTTC
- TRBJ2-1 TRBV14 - CASSQERAIYNEQFF TGTGCCAGCAGCCAAGAACGAGCGATCTACAATGAGCAGTTCTTC
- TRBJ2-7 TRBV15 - CATSRGTGPYEQYF TGTGCCACCAGCAGAGGGACGGGGCCCTACGAGCAGTACTTC
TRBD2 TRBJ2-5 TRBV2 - CASIPAGGSMETQYF TGTGCCAGCATACCGGCGGGGGGGAGTATGGAGACCCAGTACTTC
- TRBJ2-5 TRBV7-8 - CASSLGRETQYF TGTGCCAGCAGCTTAGGGCGGGAGACCCAGTACTTC
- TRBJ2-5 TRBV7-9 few CASSSTGGVQETQYF TGTGCCAGCAGCTCCACAGGGGGGGTTCAAGAGACCCAGTACTTC
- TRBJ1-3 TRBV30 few CASPGDNSGNTIYF TGTGCCTCCCCCGGGGACAACTCTGGAAACACCATATATTTT
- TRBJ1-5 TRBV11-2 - CASSLDQGINQPQHF TGTGCCAGCAGCTTAGATCAGGGGATCAATCAGCCCCAGCATTTT
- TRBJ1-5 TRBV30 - CAWSRGSSSNQPQHF TGTGCCTGGAGTAGAGGGTCCTCAAGCAATCAGCCCCAGCATTTT
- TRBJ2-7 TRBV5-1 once CASSLAARQGAYEQYF TGCGCCAGCAGCTTGGCCGCCCGGCAAGGGGCCTACGAGCAGTACTTC
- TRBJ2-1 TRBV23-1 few CASSQSIQHEQFF TGCGCCAGCAGTCAATCTATCCAGCATGAGCAGTTCTTC
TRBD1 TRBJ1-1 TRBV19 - CASSPDRGYTEAFF TGTGCCAGTAGTCCGGACAGGGGATACACTGAAGCTTTCTTT
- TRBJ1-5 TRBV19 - CASSIVGQPQHF TGTGCCAGTAGTATAGTCGGTCAGCCCCAGCATTTT
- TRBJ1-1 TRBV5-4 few CASSFRRRGTREAFF TGTGCCAGCAGCTTTCGACGGAGGGGAACTCGTGAAGCTTTCTTT
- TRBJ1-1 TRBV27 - CASSLSENTEAFF TGTGCCAGCAGTTTATCGGAGAACACTGAAGCTTTCTTT
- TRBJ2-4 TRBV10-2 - CASKFGGNIQYF TGCGCCAGCAAATTTGGAGGGAACATTCAGTACTTC
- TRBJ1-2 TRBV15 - CATSRDSGNYGYTF TGTGCCACCAGCAGAGATTCAGGGAACTATGGCTACACCTTC
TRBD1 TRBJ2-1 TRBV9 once CASSVEGQGYYNEQFF TGTGCCAGCAGCGTAGAGGGACAGGGGTACTACAATGAGCAGTTCTTC
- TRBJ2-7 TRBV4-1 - CASSQRNGPGRYEQYF TGCGCCAGCAGCCAAAGGAACGGGCCAGGGCGGTACGAGCAGTACTTC
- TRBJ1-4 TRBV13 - CASSFRGLANEKLFF TGTGCCAGCAGCTTTAGAGGACTAGCTAATGAAAAACTGTTTTTT
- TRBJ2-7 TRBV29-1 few CSVEDHPGSEQYF TGCAGCGTTGAAGATCACCCGGGTTCCGAGCAGTACTTC
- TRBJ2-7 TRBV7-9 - CASSSSGPAYEQYF TGTGCCAGCAGCTCCTCAGGACCGGCCTACGAGCAGTACTTC
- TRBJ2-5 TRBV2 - CASSEVGTQETQYF TGTGCCAGCAGTGAAGTAGGAACCCAAGAGACCCAGTACTTC
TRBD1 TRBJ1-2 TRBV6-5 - CASSLGTGDGYTF TGTGCCAGCAGTTTAGGGACAGGGGATGGCTACACCTTC
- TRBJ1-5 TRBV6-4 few CASSEAQEVQPQHF TGTGCCAGCAGTGAAGCCCAGGAGGTCCAGCCCCAGCATTTT
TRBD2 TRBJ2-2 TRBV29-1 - CSVSGLVFGELFF TGCAGCGTTTCGGGACTAGTGTTCGGGGAGCTGTTTTTT
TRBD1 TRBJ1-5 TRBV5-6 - CASSLLTGESNQPQHF TGTGCCAGCAGCTTGCTGACAGGGGAGAGCAATCAGCCCCAGCATTTT
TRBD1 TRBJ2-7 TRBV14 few CASSQEGQGGYEQYF TGTGCCAGCAGCCAAGAGGGACAGGGAGGCTACGAGCAGTACTTC
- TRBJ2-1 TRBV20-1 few CSPSTPSEQFF TGCAGTCCGAGCACCCCCAGTGAGCAGTTCTTC